The rows below give T cell receptor beta chains drawn from one sample of a study of CD8 T cells in ankylosing spondylitis. TCRdb recomputed calls from the 5' RACE reads with MiXCR, one row per CDR3 protein. The sample gives fewer than 500,000 distinct CDR3 sequences, roughly 26% of which show up once; about 0.92% is in the top ten. Sequenced: blood, either unsorted or a sorted T cell fraction (not recorded which). The receptors come from a male donor with ankylosing spondylitis. The CDR3 runs from the conserved cysteine through the conserved F or W. The D gene is left open where the match is weak. Clone size is not always given. Where it is, it says once, few, many or a class for expanded clones.

D gene: -; clone size: few; V gene: TRBV20-1; J gene: TRBJ2-2; CDR3 DNA: TGCAGTGCTATACGAGGGGGGCCCTATTACGGGGAGCTGTTTTTT; CDR3 protein: CSAIRGGPYYGELFF
D gene: -; clone size: few; V gene: TRBV27; J gene: TRBJ1-1; CDR3 DNA: TGTGCCAGCCGCCGGGCACCCAGTGCTGAAGCTTTCTTT; CDR3 protein: CASRRAPSAEAFF
D gene: TRBD1; clone size: few; V gene: TRBV11-2; J gene: TRBJ1-1; CDR3 DNA: TGTGCCAGCAGCTCAACCACAGGGGGCGTAGTTGAAGCTTTCTTT; CDR3 protein: CASSSTTGGVVEAFF
D gene: -; clone size: -; V gene: TRBV20-1; J gene: TRBJ1-1; CDR3 DNA: TGCAGTGCTGCGGGACACTCGAACACTGAAGCTTTCTTT; CDR3 protein: CSAAGHSNTEAFF
D gene: TRBD1; clone size: few; V gene: TRBV10-3; J gene: TRBJ1-5; CDR3 DNA: TGTGCCATCAGGGGGACAGGGGAAGATAATAGCAATCAGCCCCAGCATTTT; CDR3 protein: CAIRGTGEDNSNQPQHF
D gene: TRBD2; clone size: -; V gene: TRBV27; J gene: TRBJ2-7; CDR3 DNA: TGTGCCAGCGGGGGACTAGCGGGAGATTGGGAGCAGTACTTC; CDR3 protein: CASGGLAGDWEQYF
D gene: -; clone size: -; V gene: TRBV6-1; J gene: TRBJ2-3; CDR3 DNA: TGTGCCAGCAGCAGGGGAGATATGGACACAGATACGCAGTATTTT; CDR3 protein: CASSRGDMDTDTQYF
D gene: -; clone size: -; V gene: TRBV10-3; J gene: TRBJ2-6; CDR3 DNA: TGTGCCATCAGCGACAACTCTGGGGCCAACGTCCTGACTTTC; CDR3 protein: CAISDNSGANVLTF
D gene: -; clone size: -; V gene: TRBV2; J gene: TRBJ1-5; CDR3 DNA: TGTGCCAGCAGTGGGGATAAGGGTAATAGCAATCAGCCCCAGCATTTT; CDR3 protein: CASSGDKGNSNQPQHF
D gene: TRBD1; clone size: few; V gene: TRBV24-1; J gene: TRBJ1-4; CDR3 DNA: TGTGCCACCAGTGATCCTGGGGAGGACAGGGAAGAAAAACTGTTTTTT; CDR3 protein: CATSDPGEDREEKLFF
D gene: -; clone size: -; V gene: TRBV7-2; J gene: TRBJ2-3; CDR3 DNA: TGTGCCAGCAGCTTAGAGGCCATTAGCACAGATACGCAGTATTTT; CDR3 protein: CASSLEAISTDTQYF
D gene: -; clone size: -; V gene: TRBV20-1; J gene: TRBJ2-3; CDR3 DNA: TGCAGTGTTCTCGTAGCGGAAGTCACAGATACGCAGTATTTT; CDR3 protein: CSVLVAEVTDTQYF
D gene: -; clone size: -; V gene: TRBV4-1; J gene: TRBJ2-6; CDR3 DNA: TGCGCCAGCAGCCAAGTGGGAAGGAGCTTATCTGGGGCCAACGTCCTGACTTTC; CDR3 protein: CASSQVGRSLSGANVLTF
D gene: -; clone size: -; V gene: TRBV9; J gene: TRBJ2-1; CDR3 DNA: TGTGCCAGCAGCGTAGTAATAGCTGGGTACAATGAGCAGTTCTTC; CDR3 protein: CASSVVIAGYNEQFF
D gene: -; clone size: few; V gene: TRBV20-1; J gene: TRBJ2-4; CDR3 DNA: TGCAGTGCTAGAGGGCAGGCGCGGGACATTCAGTACTTC; CDR3 protein: CSARGQARDIQYF
D gene: TRBD1; clone size: -; V gene: TRBV6-5; J gene: TRBJ1-2; CDR3 DNA: TGTGCCAGCAGTTACACACACCCGGGACAGGGGGCGGATGGCTATGGCTACACCTTC; CDR3 protein: CASSYTHPGQGADGYGYTF
D gene: -; clone size: -; V gene: TRBV5-1; J gene: TRBJ2-3; CDR3 DNA: TGCGCCAGCAGCGGGGGAGTAGCAACAGATACGCAGTATTTT; CDR3 protein: CASSGGVATDTQYF
D gene: TRBD2; clone size: few; V gene: TRBV11-1; J gene: TRBJ2-2; CDR3 DNA: TGTGCCAGCAGTCTGCGGCTAGCGGGAGGGGGCCGGGAGCTGTTTTTT; CDR3 protein: CASSLRLAGGGRELFF
D gene: TRBD2; clone size: -; V gene: TRBV12-3/TRBV12-4; J gene: TRBJ2-1; CDR3 DNA: TGTGCCAGCAAACCGACTAGCGGGAGGTACAATGAGCAGTTCTTC; CDR3 protein: CASKPTSGRYNEQFF
D gene: -; clone size: few; V gene: TRBV7-2; J gene: TRBJ2-1; CDR3 DNA: TGTGCCAGCAGCTTAGCGGGGGGACGTAAGATCAATGAGCAGTTCTTC; CDR3 protein: CASSLAGGRKINEQFF
D gene: -; clone size: few; V gene: TRBV5-1; J gene: TRBJ2-1; CDR3 DNA: TGCGCCAGCAGTCGGGGCCCCTCGGAGGAGCAGTTCTTC; CDR3 protein: CASSRGPSEEQFF
D gene: TRBD1; clone size: -; V gene: TRBV6-5; J gene: TRBJ2-5; CDR3 DNA: TGTGCCAGCAGTTATGACAGGGGCCGAGAGACCCAGTACTTC; CDR3 protein: CASSYDRGRETQYF
D gene: -; clone size: -; V gene: TRBV9; J gene: TRBJ2-7; CDR3 DNA: TGTGCCAGCAGCGTAAGCCCAGGACCCCCCTACGAGCAGTACTTC; CDR3 protein: CASSVSPGPPYEQYF
D gene: TRBD2; clone size: medium-sized; V gene: TRBV11-2; J gene: TRBJ2-5; CDR3 DNA: TGTGCCAGCAGCCCTAGCGGGACCCAACGGACCCAGTACTTC; CDR3 protein: CASSPSGTQRTQYF
D gene: -; clone size: -; V gene: TRBV27; J gene: TRBJ2-3; CDR3 DNA: TGTGCCAGCAGTTTCCTTAGCACAGATACGCAGTATTTT; CDR3 protein: CASSFLSTDTQYF
D gene: -; clone size: few; V gene: TRBV5-1; J gene: TRBJ2-1; CDR3 DNA: TGCGCCAGCAGCTTGGTGGGGGGTGCCTACAATGAGCAGTTCTTC; CDR3 protein: CASSLVGGAYNEQFF
D gene: TRBD2; clone size: -; V gene: TRBV20-1; J gene: TRBJ2-7; CDR3 DNA: TGCGCTGGCGGACTAGCGGGTGCCTACGAGCAGTACTTC; CDR3 protein: CAGGLAGAYEQYF
D gene: TRBD2; clone size: few; V gene: TRBV24-1; J gene: TRBJ2-1; CDR3 DNA: TGTGCCACCAACCCGGGGGGCTCCTACAATGAGCAGTTCTTC; CDR3 protein: CATNPGGSYNEQFF
D gene: -; clone size: few; V gene: TRBV20-1; J gene: TRBJ1-6; CDR3 DNA: TGCAGTGCTAAGTTAAGGGGAACCTATAATTCACCCCTCCACTTT; CDR3 protein: CSAKLRGTYNSPLHF
D gene: -; clone size: few; V gene: TRBV5-1; J gene: TRBJ2-2; CDR3 DNA: TGCGCCAGCAGCTTGGTTAGATATAGCTTGAACACCGGGGAGCTGTTTTTT; CDR3 protein: CASSLVRYSLNTGELFF
D gene: -; clone size: few; V gene: TRBV29-1; J gene: TRBJ2-3; CDR3 DNA: TGCAGCGTTTCGGCTATTTCCACAGATACGCAGTATTTT; CDR3 protein: CSVSAISTDTQYF
D gene: TRBD2; clone size: few; V gene: TRBV20-1; J gene: TRBJ2-2; CDR3 DNA: TGCAGTGCTAGAGTAATTAACCGGGGACTAGCGGGGACCGGGGAGCTGTTTTTT; CDR3 protein: CSARVINRGLAGTGELFF
D gene: TRBD2; clone size: -; V gene: TRBV6-5; J gene: TRBJ2-1; CDR3 DNA: TGTGCCAGCAGTTACCGCACTAGCGGGGTACCCTACAATGAGCAGTTCTTC; CDR3 protein: CASSYRTSGVPYNEQFF
D gene: -; clone size: -; V gene: TRBV14; J gene: TRBJ2-7; CDR3 DNA: TGTGCCAGCAGCCCGGGACTCAACTACGAGCAGTACTTC; CDR3 protein: CASSPGLNYEQYF
D gene: -; clone size: few; V gene: TRBV24-1; J gene: TRBJ2-3; CDR3 DNA: TGTGCCACCAGTGATATAACCTACACAGATACGCAGTATTTT; CDR3 protein: CATSDITYTDTQYF
D gene: TRBD1; clone size: -; V gene: TRBV18; J gene: TRBJ2-1; CDR3 DNA: TGTGCCAGCTCACCATCCCCGGGACAGAACAATGAGCAGTTCTTC; CDR3 protein: CASSPSPGQNNEQFF
D gene: TRBD2; clone size: few; V gene: TRBV14; J gene: TRBJ2-1; CDR3 DNA: TGTGCCAGCAGTAAAGGGAGGGTAGCGGGACACAATGAGCAGTTCTTC; CDR3 protein: CASSKGRVAGHNEQFF
D gene: -; clone size: -; V gene: TRBV6-1; J gene: TRBJ1-4; CDR3 DNA: TGTGCCAGCAGCCCATCGCTCTCAACTAATGAAAAACTGTTTTTT; CDR3 protein: CASSPSLSTNEKLFF
D gene: TRBD1; clone size: few; V gene: TRBV7-8; J gene: TRBJ2-1; CDR3 DNA: TGTGCCAGCAGCTTAGGGAGGACAGGGGGTACCAATGAGCAGTTCTTC; CDR3 protein: CASSLGRTGGTNEQFF
D gene: TRBD1; clone size: -; V gene: TRBV29-1; J gene: TRBJ1-2; CDR3 DNA: TGCAGCGCCCAGGACAGGGTGGGCTATGGCTACACCTTC; CDR3 protein: CSAQDRVGYGYTF
D gene: TRBD2; clone size: -; V gene: TRBV6-1; J gene: TRBJ2-3; CDR3 DNA: TGTGCCAGCAGTGAAAGGGGAGGGTTAGGTCCAGATACGCAGTATTTT; CDR3 protein: CASSERGGLGPDTQYF
D gene: TRBD1; clone size: -; V gene: TRBV11-2; J gene: TRBJ2-2; CDR3 DNA: TGTGCCAGCAGCGTAAACAGACAGGGATCCGGGGAGCTGTTTTTT; CDR3 protein: CASSVNRQGSGELFF